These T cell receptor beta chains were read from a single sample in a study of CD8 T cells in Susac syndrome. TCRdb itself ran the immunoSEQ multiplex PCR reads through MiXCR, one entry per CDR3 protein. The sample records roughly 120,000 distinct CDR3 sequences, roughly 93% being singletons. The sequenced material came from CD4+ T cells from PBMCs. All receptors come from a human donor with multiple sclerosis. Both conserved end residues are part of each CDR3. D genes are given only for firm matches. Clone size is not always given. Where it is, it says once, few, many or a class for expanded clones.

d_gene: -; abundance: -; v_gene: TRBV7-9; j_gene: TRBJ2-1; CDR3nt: TGTGCCAGCAGCTTAGATTTAGGCGGGACAGTAAACAATGAGCAGTTCTTC; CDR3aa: CASSLDLGGTVNNEQFF
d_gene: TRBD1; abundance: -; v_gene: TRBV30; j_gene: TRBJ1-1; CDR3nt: TGTGCCTGGAGTGGACAGGGAGGAACTGAAGCTTTCTTT; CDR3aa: CAWSGQGGTEAFF
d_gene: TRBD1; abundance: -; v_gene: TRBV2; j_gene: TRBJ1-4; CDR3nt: TGTGCCAGCAGTACAGGGGCGCTGCGAGAAAAACTGTTTTTT; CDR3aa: CASSTGALREKLFF
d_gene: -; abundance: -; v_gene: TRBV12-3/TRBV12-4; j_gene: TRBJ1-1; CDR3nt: TGTGCCAGCAGTAGAACGGGACAAGCGAACACTGAAGCTTTCTTT; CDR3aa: CASSRTGQANTEAFF
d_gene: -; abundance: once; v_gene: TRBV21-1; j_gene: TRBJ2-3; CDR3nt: TGTGCCAGCAGCACCCGAGGAGATACGCAGTATTTT; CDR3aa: CASSTRGDTQYF
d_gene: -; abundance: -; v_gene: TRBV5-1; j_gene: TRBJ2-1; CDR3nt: TGCGCCAGCAGCGCGTCCGAGACCTGGGGTGAGCAGTTCTTC; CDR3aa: CASSASETWGEQFF
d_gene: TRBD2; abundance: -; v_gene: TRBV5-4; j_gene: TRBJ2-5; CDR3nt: TGTGCCAGCAGCCCCCGACTAGCGGAAGAGACCCAGTACTTC; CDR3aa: CASSPRLAEETQYF
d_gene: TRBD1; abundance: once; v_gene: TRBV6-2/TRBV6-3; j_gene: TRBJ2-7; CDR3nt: TGTGCCAGCAGGCTTACCGGGACAGGGTCCTACGAGCAGTACTTC; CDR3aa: CASRLTGTGSYEQYF
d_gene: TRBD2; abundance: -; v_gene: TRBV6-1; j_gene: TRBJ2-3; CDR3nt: TGTGCCAGCAGTGATAGCGGGGGCACAGATACGCAGTATTTT; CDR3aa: CASSDSGGTDTQYF
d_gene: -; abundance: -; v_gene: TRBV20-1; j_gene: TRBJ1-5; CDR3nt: TGCAGTGCTCCGACAGGACCAGATCAGCCCCAGCATTTT; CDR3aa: CSAPTGPDQPQHF
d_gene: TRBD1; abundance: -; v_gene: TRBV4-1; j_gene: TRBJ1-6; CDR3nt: TGCGCCAGCAGCCAAGATCCCAGGGGGCCTTCACCCCTCCACTTT; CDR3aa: CASSQDPRGPSPLHF
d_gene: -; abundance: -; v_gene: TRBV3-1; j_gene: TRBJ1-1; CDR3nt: TGTGCCAGCAGCCAAGGAACAGACAGTGAAGCTTTCTTT; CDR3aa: CASSQGTDSEAFF
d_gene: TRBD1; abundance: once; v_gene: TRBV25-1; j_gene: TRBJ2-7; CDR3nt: TGTGCCAGCGGTAGGACAGGGGGGATCTACGAGCAGTACTTC; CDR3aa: CASGRTGGIYEQYF
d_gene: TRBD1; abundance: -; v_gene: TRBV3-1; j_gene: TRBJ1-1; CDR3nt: TGTGCCAGCAGCCGGGACAGGGGGGCTGAAGCTTTCTTT; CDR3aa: CASSRDRGAEAFF